This T cell receptor (beta chain) comes out of a study of cytomegalovirus exposure and HLA in healthy donors. Study-level information: A prior analysis found some 110 million unique TCR beta sequences from some 190 million T cells.

Germline loops: CDR1 MNHNS, CDR2 SASEGT. This CDR3 is 14 amino acids long. J was trimmed by 1 base and V by 7 bases; bases with no gene match: 5. This clone was recorded a few times. Its antigen is as yet unknown. Findings and caveats of the study: A later analysis reportedly identified an Asian-associated ancestry cluster as carrying fewer N-insertions than the 666-donor mean.

Amplification used 60 Vbeta primers and 13 Jbeta primers. Profiling relied on immunoSEQ multiplex PCR, and the TCRdb table lists in-frame clones only, not all of them. The sample yields roughly 98,000 clones, roughly 76% seen once. Each donor's status was that of a healthy bone marrow donor. The sample taken for sequencing was PBMCs. This TCR was recovered from a man aged 35-49 years in good health and CMV-seronegative. The chain recombines TRBV6-1 with TRBJ1-1, with 8 bases matching TRBD1. In DNA, the CDR3 is TGTGCCAGCACCCGGACAGGGCGGAACACTGAAGCTTTCTTT. It yields the protein CASTRTGRNTEAFF.